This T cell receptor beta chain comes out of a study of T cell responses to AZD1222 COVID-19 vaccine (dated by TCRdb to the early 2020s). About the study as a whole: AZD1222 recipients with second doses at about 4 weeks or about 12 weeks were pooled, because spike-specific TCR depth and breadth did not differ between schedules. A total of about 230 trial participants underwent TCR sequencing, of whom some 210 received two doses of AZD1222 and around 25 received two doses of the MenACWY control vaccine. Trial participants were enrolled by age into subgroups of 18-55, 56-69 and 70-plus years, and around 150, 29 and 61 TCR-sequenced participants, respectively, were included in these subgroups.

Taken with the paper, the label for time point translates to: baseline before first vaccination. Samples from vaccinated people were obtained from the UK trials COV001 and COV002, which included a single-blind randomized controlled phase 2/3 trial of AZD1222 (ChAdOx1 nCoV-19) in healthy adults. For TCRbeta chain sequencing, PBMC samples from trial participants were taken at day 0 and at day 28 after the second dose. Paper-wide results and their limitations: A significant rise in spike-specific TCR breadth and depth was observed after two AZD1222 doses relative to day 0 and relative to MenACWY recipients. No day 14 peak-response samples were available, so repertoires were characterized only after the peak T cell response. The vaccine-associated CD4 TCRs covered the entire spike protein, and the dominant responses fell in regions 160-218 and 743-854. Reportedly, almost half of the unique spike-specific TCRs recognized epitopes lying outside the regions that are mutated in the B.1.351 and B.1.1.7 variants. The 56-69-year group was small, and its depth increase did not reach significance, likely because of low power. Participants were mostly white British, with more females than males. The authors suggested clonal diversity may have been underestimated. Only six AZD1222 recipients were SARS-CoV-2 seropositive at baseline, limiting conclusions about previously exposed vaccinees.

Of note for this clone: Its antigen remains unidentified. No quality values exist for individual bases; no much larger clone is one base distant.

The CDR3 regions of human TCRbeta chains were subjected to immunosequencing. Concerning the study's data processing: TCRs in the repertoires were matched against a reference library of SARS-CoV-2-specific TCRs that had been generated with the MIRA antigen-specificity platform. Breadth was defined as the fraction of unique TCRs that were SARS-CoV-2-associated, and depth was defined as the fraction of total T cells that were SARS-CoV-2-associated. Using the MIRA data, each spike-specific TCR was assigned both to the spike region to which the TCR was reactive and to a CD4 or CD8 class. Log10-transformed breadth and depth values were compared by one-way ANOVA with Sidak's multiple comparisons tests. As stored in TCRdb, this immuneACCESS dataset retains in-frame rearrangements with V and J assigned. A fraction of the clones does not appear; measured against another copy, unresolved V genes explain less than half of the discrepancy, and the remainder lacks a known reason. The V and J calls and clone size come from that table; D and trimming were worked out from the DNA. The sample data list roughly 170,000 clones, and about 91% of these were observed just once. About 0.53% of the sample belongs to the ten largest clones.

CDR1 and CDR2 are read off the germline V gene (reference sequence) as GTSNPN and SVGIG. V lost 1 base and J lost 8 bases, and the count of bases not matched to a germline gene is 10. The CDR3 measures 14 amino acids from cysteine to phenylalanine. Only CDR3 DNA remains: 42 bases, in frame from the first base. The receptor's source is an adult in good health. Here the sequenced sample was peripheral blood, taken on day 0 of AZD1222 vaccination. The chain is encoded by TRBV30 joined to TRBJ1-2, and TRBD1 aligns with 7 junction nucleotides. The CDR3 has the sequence CAWSGDRALRGYTF. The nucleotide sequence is TGTGCCTGGAGTGGTGACAGGGCGCTTCGGGGCTACACCTTC.